These 30 T cell receptor beta chains came from one sample sequenced in a study of T cells after yellow fever vaccination. Using its own MiXCR run on the 5' RACE reads, TCRdb lists one record per CDR3 protein. Of approximately 240,000 distinct CDR3 sequences listed, approximately 3.8% are singletons. This specimen consisted of PBMCs, obtained 15 days after the yellow fever booster vaccination. Source of these receptors: a man between 18 and 29 years old who received the YFV17D yellow fever vaccine.

This clonotype came up many times. V is TRBV4-2 and J is TRBJ1-4, with D unclear. The CDR3 has 15 residues. CDR1 and CDR2 (germline): LGHNA, YNFKEQ. Trimming stripped 4 bases from V and 3 bases from J, with 12 bases between. In DNA, the CDR3 is TGTGCCAGCAGCCCCTATATGTCGGCTAATGAAAAACTGTTTTTT. This codes for CASSPYMSANEKLFF.

In this sample, this clonotype turned up many times. This chain links TRBV6-2 or TRBV6-3 with TRBJ1-5, with D possibly being TRBD1 (6 bases). The CDR3 is 14 residues long. Trimming shortened V by 6 bases and J by 3 bases, and 12 bases separated the two germline ends. Germline V gives CDR1 MNHEY, CDR2 SVGEGT. The CDR3 sequence is CASRPRDNNQPQHF. The CDR3 DNA is TGTGCCAGCAGACCCCGGGACAACAATCAGCCCCAGCATTTT.

This clonotype was observed many times. The chain couples TRBV12-3 or TRBV12-4 to TRBJ1-1; TRBD1 is a possible D gene (5 bases). V was trimmed by 3 bases and J by 8 bases, leaving 13 bases between them. The CDR3 extends over 13 amino acids. The CDR3: CASSFQGRREAFF. The CDR3 DNA is TGTGCCAGCAGTTTTCAGGGCCGGAGGGAAGCTTTCTTT.

In this sample, this clonotype turned up many times. One junction end does not reproduce the germline sequence, and a read error may be involved. The CDR3 here is CASRQEWRGGVETQYF. The DNA of the CDR3 is TGTGCCAGCAGACAAGAATGGCGGGGGGGCGTGGAGACCCAGTACTTC. The chain uses TRBV4-2 and TRBJ2-5; 9 bases align to TRBD2. Per germline, CDR1 LGHNA and CDR2 YNFKEQ. The CDR3 loop spans 16 amino acids.

This clonotype was seen at least ten times. CDR3 sequence: CASSQGGARNTIYF. Written as DNA, the CDR3 is TGCGCCAGCAGCCAAGGAGGGGCCCGAAACACCATATATTTT. The rearrangement uses TRBV4-1 and TRBJ1-3; D may be TRBD1 (5 bases). CDR3 length: 14 residues. V was clipped by 1 base and J by 5 bases, with 9 bases between them. In germline, CDR1 is MGHRA, CDR2 YSYEKL.

This clonotype was seen ten or more times. The V call is TRBV4-1, the J call TRBJ2-1; no reliable D call. There are 13 residues in the CDR3. V was clipped by 0 bases and J by 10 bases, with 10 bases between them. Germline lookup yields CDR1 MGHRA and CDR2 YSYEKL. CDR3 sequence: CASSQDLMREQFF. The CDR3 DNA sequence: TGCGCCAGCAGCCAAGATTTGATGCGAGAGCAGTTCTTC.

In this sample, this clonotype turned up many times. The chain carries TRBV6-2 or TRBV6-3 and TRBJ2-5; the match to TRBD2 covers 7 bases. Unmatched junction bases numbered 1, after V lost 7 bases and J lost 2 bases. Germline assignment: CDR1 MNHEY and CDR2 SVGEGT. The CDR3 is made up of 12 amino acids. The CDR3 region is CASTSGQETQYF. The CDR3 DNA sequence: TGTGCCAGCACTAGCGGTCAAGAGACCCAGTACTTC.

The sample holds many counts of this clonotype. The V gene is TRBV7-9, the J gene TRBJ1-2; unclear D gene. This CDR3 region has 14 residues. Germline V CDR1 and CDR2: SEHNR, FQNEAQ (reference sequence). Trimming took off 1 base at V and 4 bases at J, with 10 bases between the two ends. The CDR3 DNA reads as TGTGCCAGCAGCTTAGGAGCGGTCTTCTATGGCTACACCTTC. Translation gives CASSLGAVFYGYTF.

This clonotype was picked up a small number of times. The chain employs TRBV20-1 and TRBJ1-3; D remains ambiguous. The CDR3 loop spans 13 amino acids. Germline V gene lookup returns CDR1 DFQATT and CDR2 SNEGSKA (reference sequence). Trimming took 5 bases from V and 3 from J, leaving 11 bases between them. CDR3 in DNA: TGCAGTGCTTGGGCCTACAGTGGAAACACCATATATTTT. This sequence encodes CSAWAYSGNTIYF.

This clonotype was detected a few times. J is TRBJ2-2 and V is TRBV11-3; D gene uncertain. Germline CDR1 and CDR2: SGHNT and YENEEA. V lost 1 base and J lost 0, with 12 bases in between. This CDR3 has 17 residues. The CDR3 DNA sequence: TGTGCCAGCAGCTTAGCACCCAAGACCTCGAACACCGGGGAGCTGTTTTTT. Translating gives CASSLAPKTSNTGELFF.

This clonotype was detected many times. V is TRBV6-1 and J is TRBJ1-5; 7 bases match TRBD1. V gave up 6 bases and J gave up 3 bases; unmatched junction bases: 17. Germline V CDR1 and CDR2: MNHNS, SASEGT. The CDR3 spans 18 residues. In DNA form, the CDR3 reads TGTGCCAGCAGAGCCGGGACAGTTACCTTACTGGCCAATCAGCCCCAGCATTTT. Translated: CASRAGTVTLLANQPQHF.

This clonotype was detected ten times or more. The chain employs TRBV5-1 and TRBJ2-3, with D possibly TRBD1 on 5 matching bases. CDR3 length equals 17 residues. The germline V gene has CDR1 SGHRS and CDR2 YFSETQ. The V end was cut by 2 bases, the J end by 4 bases, with 20 bases between. The CDR3 sequence: CASSFSPPGRGPDTQYF. CDR3 coding DNA: TGCGCCAGCAGCTTCTCCCCCCCAGGGCGAGGTCCAGATACGCAGTATTTT.

This clonotype was counted many times. The CDR3 bases are TGTGCCAGCAGCATCCACTTGACGCAAGCTTTCTTT. It is translated as CASSIHLTQAFF. The chain uses TRBV7-8 and TRBJ1-1, with unresolved D. Germline CDR1 is SGHVS and CDR2 is FQNEAQ. The CDR3 is 12 amino acids. Trimming took off 5 bases at V and 9 bases at J, with 13 bases between the two ends.

The table lists this clonotype with many counts. This chain uses TRBV4-1 with TRBJ1-1; no definite D call. V was shortened by 0 bases and J by 4 bases, with 9 bases between the two germline ends. Germline CDR1 and CDR2: MGHRA and YSYEKL. The CDR3 extends over 14 amino acids. The CDR3 is CASSQELGTTEAFF. The CDR3 coding sequence is TGCGCCAGCAGCCAAGAATTGGGCACCACTGAAGCTTTCTTT.

Ten or more counts support this clonotype. The CDR3 here is CSVEDRRSEKLFF. The DNA of the CDR3 is TGCAGCGTTGAAGATCGTAGGTCTGAAAAACTGTTTTTT. The chain employs TRBV29-1 and TRBJ1-4, with D uncertain. V gave up 0 bases and J gave up 7 bases, with 9 bases separating them. CDR1 and CDR2 (germline): SQVTM, ANQGSEA. The CDR3 loop spans 13 amino acids. Combining the CDR3 with reference TRBV29-1 and TRBJ1-4 gives the whole variable domain SAVISQKPSRDICQRGTSLTIQCQVDSQVTMMFWYRQQPGQSLTLIATANQGSEATYESGFVIDKFPISRPNLTFSTLTVSNMSPEDSSIYLCSVEDRRSEKLFFGSGTQLSVL.

This clonotype was recorded at least ten times. The gene calls are TRBV10-3 and TRBJ1-3; D gene uncertain. In germline, CDR1 is ENHRY, CDR2 SYGVKD. Trimming stripped 1 base from V and 1 base from J, with 8 bases between. This CDR3 region has 15 residues. The CDR3 DNA is TGTGCCATCAGTGAGTTGGCCATATCTGGAAACACCATATATTTT. Translation gives CAISELAISGNTIYF.

Ten or more counts support this clonotype. This chain connects TRBV5-1 to TRBJ2-3; no reliable D call. The V gene lost 4 bases and the J gene lost 4 bases, with 7 bases spanning the gap. Germline values: CDR1 SGHRS, CDR2 YFSETQ. The CDR3 sequence is 12 residues long. CDR3 protein: CASSLFSDTQYF. In DNA, the CDR3 is TGCGCCAGCAGCCTCTTTTCAGATACGCAGTATTTT.

This clonotype was detected many times. The genes are TRBV7-3 and TRBJ2-5; TRBD2 matches 9 bases. Germline V gene data show CDR1 as SGHTA and CDR2 as FQGTGA. The ends lost 2 bases at V and 1 base at J; junction bases unmatched: 8. The CDR3 covers 17 residues. As DNA, the CDR3 is TGTGCCAGCAGCTTATTGGGCGGGGGGGCCCTCCAAGAGACCCAGTACTTC. As protein: CASSLLGGGALQETQYF. Full variable domain (outside the CDR3, taken from reference TRBV7-3 and TRBJ2-5): GAGVSQTPSNKVTEKGKYVELRCDPISGHTALYWYRQSLGQGPEFLIYFQGTGAADDSGLPNDRFFAVRPEGSVSTLKIQRTERGDSAVYLCASSLLGGGALQETQYFGPGTRLLVL.

This clonotype showed up many times. One junction end disagrees with the germline gene, perhaps due to a read error. This rearrangement joins TRBV7-7 to TRBJ2-3, with 13 bases identical to TRBD2. Looked up from germline, CDR1 is SSHAT and CDR2 is FNYEAQ (reference sequence). The CDR3 is 15 amino acids. This CDR3 reads CASSLGGLAGDTQYF. CDR3 sequence (DNA): TGTGCTAGCAGCTTAGGGGGACTAGCGGGGGATACGCAGTATTTT.

This clonotype was seen many times. This chain joins TRBV20-1 and TRBJ2-5; 9 nucleotides line up with TRBD2. Losses at the gene ends were 6 bases for V and 1 base for J; bases not matched to a gene: 3. The CDR3 is made up of 13 amino acids. Germline V gene lookup returns CDR1 DFQATT and CDR2 SNEGSKA (reference sequence). CDR3 coding DNA: TGCAGTGCCAAGACTAGCGGCCAAGAGACCCAGTACTTC. Residues: CSAKTSGQETQYF.

V is TRBV10-2 and J is TRBJ1-2, with D unclear. The CDR3 has 14 residues. Trimming removed 8 bases from V and 4 bases from J, with 17 bases in between. Germline CDR1 is WSHSY and CDR2 is SAAADI. This CDR3 is CASHPSRTLYGYTF. The CDR3 nucleotides read TGCGCCAGCCACCCCAGCCGGACCCTCTATGGCTACACCTTC.

This clonotype has ten or more counts. This chain uses TRBV5-1 with TRBJ2-1, with no clear D. V lost 5 bases to trimming and J lost 4 bases, with 13 bases between them. The CDR3 length is 14 residues. CDR1 is SGHRS, CDR2 YFSETQ, per germline. For the CDR3, the DNA is TGCGCCAGCAGACTATTTGACATATACAATGAGCAGTTCTTC. Translation gives CASRLFDIYNEQFF.

This clonotype was recorded many times. This chain uses TRBV27 with TRBJ2-7, with D unresolved. Germline CDR1 MNHEY, CDR2 SMNVEV (reference sequence). The length of the CDR3 is 16 residues. V lost 5 bases to trimming and J lost 2 bases, with 19 bases between them. This CDR3 is CASSPMTPLRTYEQYV. The CDR3 DNA reads as TGTGCCAGCAGTCCCATGACCCCATTAAGAACCTACGAGCAGTACGTC.

This clonotype was seen at least ten times. The genes are TRBV12-3 or TRBV12-4 and TRBJ1-5; 7 bases match TRBD1. The CDR3 extends over 14 amino acids. V shed 6 bases and J 2 bases; nucleotides not matched to a gene: 4. The CDR3 protein is CASRQGGGNQPQHF. CDR3 DNA: TGTGCCAGCAGGCAGGGGGGGGGCAATCAGCCCCAGCATTTT.

This clonotype appeared many times. The chain is built from TRBV7-9 and TRBJ2-2, with unresolved D. Trimming took 3 bases from V and 0 from J, leaving 14 bases between them. Looked up from germline, CDR1 is SEHNR and CDR2 is FQNEAQ (reference sequence). The CDR3 spans 17 residues. The CDR3 protein is CASSFTLSQANTGELFF. The CDR3 bases are TGTGCCAGCAGCTTTACCTTGTCCCAAGCGAACACCGGGGAGCTGTTTTTT.

At least ten counts were recorded for this clonotype. The rearrangement uses TRBV7-8 and TRBJ2-2; 7 positions match TRBD1. V shed 6 bases and J 6 bases; nucleotides not matched to a gene: 7. Germline V gives CDR1 SGHVS, CDR2 FQNEAQ. The CDR3 covers 14 residues. In DNA, the CDR3 is TGTGCCAGCAGTATCCAGGGGGTAGCCGGGGAGCTGTTTTTT. This sequence encodes CASSIQGVAGELFF.

This chain links TRBV5-4 with TRBJ2-1; D unclear. CDR3 length: 12 residues. In germline, CDR1 is SGHNT, CDR2 YYREEE (reference sequence). V was clipped by 8 bases and J by 8 bases, with 14 bases between them. CDR3 loop: CASGEFLDEQFF. CDR3 nucleotides: TGTGCCAGTGGGGAATTCCTCGATGAGCAGTTCTTC.

There are many counts of this clonotype. V usage is TRBV20-1 and J usage is TRBJ1-1; tentative D call: TRBD1 (6 bases). Per germline, CDR1 DFQATT and CDR2 SNEGSKA (reference sequence). This CDR3 has 13 amino acids. Trimming left V 3 bases short and J 3 bases short, with 11 bases between. The CDR3 protein is CSASRGEDTEAFF. The CDR3 DNA reads TGCAGTGCTAGTAGGGGGGAGGACACTGAAGCTTTCTTT.

At least ten counts were recorded for this clonotype. This chain uses TRBV7-9 with TRBJ2-7; D gene ambiguous. This CDR3 is built from 12 residues. Germline values: CDR1 SEHNR, CDR2 FQNEAQ (reference sequence). The germline V and J ends were trimmed by 2 bases and 9 bases, with 11 bases remaining between them. The CDR3 loop reads CASSLTDVVQYF. Here the CDR3 DNA reads TGTGCCAGCAGCTTAACGGACGTGGTGCAGTACTTC.

This clonotype has at least ten counts. This chain links TRBV20-1 with TRBJ2-3, with D perhaps matching TRBD2 (6 bases). The CDR3 loop spans 12 amino acids. Trimming removed 6 bases at V and 3 bases at J, with 10 bases between. CDR1 and CDR2 (germline): DFQATT, SNEGSKA (reference sequence). CDR3 DNA: TGCAGTGCCCCGACTAGGACAGATACGCAGTATTTT. Translation gives CSAPTRTDTQYF.